Sequencing of this T cell receptor beta chain was carried out in a study of cytomegalovirus exposure and HLA in healthy donors. At the level of the study: Early released data comprised 80 million to 90 million unique TCRs from HLA-typed donors. Regarding the study as a whole: CMV antigen specificity of three CMV-associated chains was confirmed in vitro.

With regard to this clone: As yet, its antigen is unknown.

The primer mix had 60 Vbeta and 13 Jbeta primers. Here immunoSEQ multiplex PCR was the method, and the copy in TCRdb shows in-frame clones only, minus some. The sample shows about 140,000 clones, less than 85% of them seen only once. In germline, CDR1 is MNHEY, CDR2 SMNVEV (reference sequence). V shed 2 bases and J 4 bases; nucleotides not matched to a gene: 4. This CDR3 is 14 amino acids long. J is TRBJ2-7 and V is TRBV27, with 8 positions matching TRBD2. The sample taken for sequencing was PBMCs. The receptor was isolated from a man in his forties in good health and CMV-seronegative. CDR3 protein: CASSLTSGGYEQYF. The CDR3, as DNA: TGTGCCAGCAGTTTAACCAGCGGGGGTTACGAGCAGTACTTC.